This TCR beta chain came from a study of identical twins. Germline CDR1 and CDR2: KGHSH and LQKENI. V was trimmed by 2 bases and J by 1 base, leaving 22 bases between them. CDR3 size: 19 residues. TCRdb processed the 5' RACE reads anew with MiXCR; each CDR3 protein has one entry. The profile covers roughly 710,000 distinct CDR3 sequences, with 6.1% appearing a single time and approximately 1.6% taken by the ten largest. The chain couples TRBV18 to TRBJ2-3; possible D gene TRBD2, 6 bases. The sequencing input was naive T cells sorted from blood. This sequence originates from a man aged 18 to 30 in good health. The DNA of the CDR3 is TGTGCCAGCTCACCATCACCCCAGGAGGGAGCGGCACGCACAGATACGCAGTATTTT. Protein: CASSPSPQEGAARTDTQYF.